This T cell receptor beta chain was sequenced for a study of shared clonotypes between healthy human individuals. This clone was seen a single time. The antigen is not known. Assay used: immunoSEQ multiplex PCR; TCRdb lists only in-frame clones, some missing. The sample lists about 2 million clones; 95% were seen once. Trimming removed 5 bases from V and 0 bases from J, with 11 bases in between. Germline CDR1 reads SGHTA; CDR2 reads FQGNSA. This CDR3 has 15 residues. Study outcomes and limitations: It was the non-shared clonotypes that had lower generation probabilities than clonotypes shared by all four donors.

The chain recombines TRBV7-2 with TRBJ1-5; unclear D gene. This TCR came from a man aged 18 to 35 in good health. The sequencing input was naive CD4+ T cells sorted from blood. Subset of the sample: CD45RA+ positively selected. The DNA for the CDR3 is TGTGCCAGCAGCCCCGATCAATATAGCAATCAGCCCCAGCATTTT. It is translated as CASSPDQYSNQPQHF. Complete variable domain (other parts from reference TRBV7-2 and TRBJ1-5): GAGVSQSPSNKVTEKGKDVELRCDPISGHTALYWYRQSLGQGLEFLIYFQGNSAPDKSGLPSDRFSAERTGGSVSTLTIQRTQQEDSAVYLCASSPDQYSNQPQHFGDGTRLSIL.